Below, 28 T cell receptor beta chains from the same sample are listed, as sequenced in a study of CD4 and CD8 cells across lung adenocarcinoma regions. TCRdb used MiXCR to reprocess the PCR reads, holding one entry per CDR3 protein. The data contain 20,000 or so distinct CDR3 sequences, about 50% of them singletons. Sequences were obtained from CD8+ T cells from the margin of a lung tumor. The receptors come from a male donor with lung adenocarcinoma. The CD4 and CD8 labels of this study may be unreliable.

Within the sample, this clonotype is medium-sized (0.01 to 0.1%). The chain combines TRBV6-1 with TRBJ1-5; D is undetermined. Germline CDR1 is MNHNS and CDR2 is SASEGT. Trimming stripped 2 bases from V and 6 bases from J, with 14 bases between. The length of the CDR3 is 15 residues. The CDR3 nucleotides are TGTGCCAGCAGTGAATTTGGGGTGACGGGTCAGCCCCAGCATTTT. Translating gives CASSEFGVTGQPQHF.

This clonotype was picked up a small number of times. This chain uses TRBV11-2 with TRBJ2-7; 7 bases are a match to TRBD1. The length of the CDR3 is 17 residues. Germline lookup yields CDR1 SGHAT and CDR2 FQNNGV. J gave up 2 bases and V 0 bases, and 10 bases lay outside the gene matches. The CDR3 region is CASSLEYDRVQPYEQYF. The CDR3 DNA follows: TGTGCCAGCAGCTTAGAGTATGACAGGGTTCAGCCCTACGAGCAGTACTTC.

This clonotype was found many times. This chain connects TRBV6-1 to TRBJ1-2; 9 bases are a match to TRBD1. The CDR3 is 17 residues long. Germline V gene sequence: CDR1 MNHNS, CDR2 SASEGT. V lost 3 bases and J lost 7; bases outside the gene matches: 15. This CDR3 is CASSDLVWTGASRGYTF. The DNA of the CDR3 is TGTGCCAGCAGTGACCTCGTTTGGACAGGGGCCTCGCGTGGCTACACCTTC.

The chain employs TRBV11-1 and TRBJ2-3, with 7 bases identical to TRBD2. The V segment lost 3 bases and the J segment 4 bases; nucleotides outside the gene matches: 10. Germline CDR1 and CDR2: SGHAT and FQDESV (reference sequence). This CDR3 spans 16 amino acids. CDR3 DNA: TGTGCCAGCAGCTTCGAAGCGGGGCGCGGCGCAGATACGCAGTATTTT. It specifies CASSFEAGRGADTQYF.

The chain is built from TRBV6-1 and TRBJ2-6; D not certain. V lost 7 bases to trimming and J lost 0 bases, with 13 bases between them. The CDR3 spans 16 residues. Germline V lookup: CDR1 MNHNS, CDR2 SASEGT. Written as DNA, the CDR3 is TGTGCCAGCACATACAGTGCATCCTCTGGGGCCAACGTCCTGACTTTC. This translates into CASTYSASSGANVLTF.

The chain recombines TRBV6-1 with TRBJ2-5; TRBD1 matches 8 bases. The J call may be incorrect, as the DNA end agrees better with TRBJ2-1. Germline V lookup: CDR1 MNHNS, CDR2 SASEGT. The CDR3 consists of 15 residues. CDR3 in amino acids: CASSLRQGINNEQFF. The CDR3 DNA sequence: TGTGCCAGCAGTCTTCGACAGGGGATCAACAATGAGCAGTTCTTC.

This clonotype was recorded a few times. The chain combines TRBV12-3 or TRBV12-4 with TRBJ2-5, with D possibly matching TRBD1 (6 bases). V was clipped by 6 bases and J by 6 bases, with 8 bases between them. The CDR3 extends over 11 amino acids. CDR3 in amino acids: CASSWDKTQYF. The CDR3 DNA follows: TGTGCCAGCAGCTGGGACAAGACCCAGTACTTC.

This rearrangement joins TRBV7-2 to TRBJ2-2; D unclear. Germline-derived CDR1 and CDR2 are SGHTA and FQGNSA. The V end lost 1 base, the J end lost 3 bases, and 12 bases lay between the germline ends. This CDR3 spans 16 amino acids. CDR3 region: CASSLGRLPYTGELFF. The CDR3 DNA is TGTGCCAGCAGCTTAGGCCGCCTCCCGTACACCGGGGAGCTGTTTTTT. The complete variable domain, with remaining parts taken from reference TRBV7-2 and TRBJ2-2, reads GAGVSQSPSNKVTEKGKDVELRCDPISGHTALYWYRQSLGQGLEFLIYFQGNSAPDKSGLPSDRFSAERTGGSVSTLTIQRTQQEDSAVYLCASSLGRLPYTGELFFGEGSRLTVL.

The sample holds many counts of this clonotype. The genes are TRBV5-3 and TRBJ2-1, with D tentatively TRBD1 (6 bases). TRBV5-3 qualifies as an ORF whose function is uncertain. The CDR3 is made up of 15 amino acids. V lost 0 bases and J lost 4, with 11 bases in between. CDR3 coding DNA: TGTGCCAGAAGCTTGGTCTCGGACAGTTACAATGAGCAGTTCTTC. Amino acids: CARSLVSDSYNEQFF.

This clonotype was counted ten times or more. The chain couples TRBV11-3 to TRBJ2-5; maybe TRBD2 (6 bases). Trimming left V 1 base short and J 5 bases short, with 11 bases between. The CDR3 loop spans 14 amino acids. The germline gives CDR1 SGHNT, CDR2 YENEEA. The CDR3 protein is CASSLGRGAETQYF. The CDR3 region has the DNA TGTGCCAGCAGCTTAGGGCGGGGAGCGGAGACCCAGTACTTC. The variable domain in full, with the rest retrieved from reference TRBV11-3 and TRBJ2-5, is EAGVVQSPRYKIIEKKQPVAFWCNPISGHNTLYWYLQNLGQGPELLIRYENEEAVDDSQLPKDRFSAERLKGVDSTLKIQPAELGDSAVYLCASSLGRGAETQYFGPGTRLLVL.

This clonotype was seen repeatedly, ten times or more. This chain joins TRBV27 and TRBJ1-5, with D possibly TRBD1 on 5 matching bases. Trimming cost V 2 bases and J 5 bases, with 13 bases left between them. The CDR3 extends over 15 amino acids. The germline V gene encodes CDR1 MNHEY and CDR2 SMNVEV (reference sequence). The CDR3 spells CASSLVAGRDQPQHF. The CDR3, as DNA: TGTGCCAGCAGTTTAGTGGCAGGGAGGGATCAGCCCCAGCATTTT.

This clonotype turned up a few times. The chain couples TRBV6-1 to TRBJ2-1; D remains unclear. The CDR3 extends over 15 amino acids. Trimming took off 3 bases at V and 0 bases at J, with 9 bases between the two ends. The germline CDR1 and CDR2 sequences are MNHNS and SASEGT. CDR3 coding DNA: TGTGCCAGCAGTGAGTTTACCTCCTCCTACAATGAGCAGTTCTTC. Residues: CASSEFTSSYNEQFF.

This clonotype qualifies as medium-sized. This chain connects TRBV6-1 to TRBJ2-5, with no clear D. The CDR3 spans 15 residues. CDR1 and CDR2 from the germline V gene are MNHNS and SASEGT. Trimming shortened V by 3 bases and J by 2 bases, and 13 bases separated the two germline ends. The CDR3 protein is CASSEYPGLQETQYF. CDR3 nucleotide sequence: TGTGCCAGCAGTGAGTACCCCGGTCTACAAGAGACCCAGTACTTC.

The rearrangement links TRBV27 to TRBJ1-3; D not resolved. The CDR3 has 11 residues. From germline, CDR1 is MNHEY and CDR2 SMNVEV (reference sequence). Trimming cost V 8 bases and J 4 bases, with 6 bases left between them. The CDR3 DNA follows: TGTGCCAGCCGACTAGGAAACACCATATATTTT. Its protein product is CASRLGNTIYF.

This clonotype occurred once. J is TRBJ2-3 and V is TRBV10-2; 9 positions match TRBD2. The CDR3 has 17 amino acids. V lost 4 bases, J lost 3 bases, and 11 bases stayed unmatched. CDR1 and CDR2 from the germline V gene are WSHSY and SAAADI. In nucleotides, the CDR3 is TGCGCCAGCAGTGCCCCTCCGGGACTAGCTGGAACAGATACGCAGTATTTT. Protein sequence: CASSAPPGLAGTDTQYF.

This clonotype is medium-sized in the sample. The gene calls are TRBV6-1 and TRBJ2-1; 9 bases match TRBD2. This CDR3 is 15 amino acids long. V lost 5 bases to trimming and J lost 0 bases; unmatched junction nucleotides: 2. The germline CDR1 and CDR2 sequences are MNHNS and SASEGT. The CDR3 loop reads CASSISGSSYNEQFF. As DNA, the CDR3 is TGTGCCAGCAGTATTAGCGGGAGCTCCTACAATGAGCAGTTCTTC.

In its sample, this clonotype is medium-sized (0.01 to 0.1%). The chain employs TRBV10-1 and TRBJ2-5; no definite D call. The CDR3 is 14 residues long. With 3 bases removed from V and 5 bases from J, the gap between germline ends came to 13 bases. Per the germline V gene, CDR1 is WNHNN and CDR2 is SYGVQD (reference sequence). The CDR3 DNA is TGCGCCAGCAGTGAATTCGAAGGATCCGAGACCCAGTACTTC. This encodes CASSEFEGSETQYF.

J is TRBJ2-1 and V is TRBV24-1, with D possibly matching TRBD2 (5 bases). The J call is doubtful: the DNA matches TRBJ2-5 better. CDR1 and CDR2 (germline): KGHDR, SFDVKD. The CDR3 spans 12 residues. CDR3 loop: CATSLAGETQYF. CDR3 DNA sequence: TGTGCCACCAGCCTCGCGGGAGAGACCCAGTACTTC.

This rearrangement joins TRBV4-1 to TRBJ2-1; D is unresolved. The J call is in doubt because the DNA end fits TRBJ2-7 better. CDR1 and CDR2 from the germline V gene are MGHRA and YSYEKL. The CDR3 spans 13 residues. The CDR3 region has the DNA TGCGCCAGCAGCCAAGGGGAAAGGATAAAGCAGTACTTC. It translates to CASSQGERIKQYF.

About this clonotype itself: One end of the junction fails to match germline, which may point to a read error. The chain has TRBV10-2 and TRBJ2-5; 7 nucleotides agree with TRBD2. The CDR3 covers 14 residues. Looked up from germline, CDR1 is WSHSY and CDR2 is SAAADI. This chain's CDR3 is CAGWGGGDQETQYF. The CDR3 bases are TGCGCGGGCTGGGGGGGGGGGGACCAAGAGACGCAGTACTTT.

DNA for the CDR3: TGTGCCAGCAGTACGGGACAGGGAGATAAAAATACGCAGTATTTT. The encoded protein is CASSTGQGDKNTQYF. The V call is TRBV6-1, the J call TRBJ2-3; 9 positions match TRBD1. V was clipped by 5 bases and J by 7 bases; unmatched bases: 10. The V gene's germline CDR1 is MNHNS and CDR2 SASEGT. The CDR3 contains 15 residues.

In this sample, this clonotype turned up many times. The chain has TRBV6-1 and TRBJ2-1; D is unclear. V was trimmed by 6 bases and J by 0 bases, leaving 9 bases between them. CDR3 size: 14 residues. CDR1 is MNHNS, CDR2 SASEGT, per germline. CDR3 nucleotide sequence: TGTGCCAGCAGCCACCTGAGCTCCTACAATGAGCAGTTCTTC. Amino acid sequence: CASSHLSSYNEQFF.

This clonotype showed up just a few times. CDR3 in amino acids: CSARREVTEQYF. In DNA form, the CDR3 reads TGCAGTGCACGGCGGGAGGTAACCGAGCAGTACTTC. This chain links TRBV20-1 with TRBJ2-7, with 8 bases identical to TRBD2. This CDR3 has 12 amino acids. Germline V CDR1 and CDR2: DFQATT, SNEGSKA (reference sequence). V shed 6 bases and J 6 bases; nucleotides not matched to a gene: 7.

The CDR3 here is CASSYSGDSGANVLTF. The CDR3 DNA reads as TGTGCCAGCAGTTACTCAGGGGACTCTGGGGCCAACGTCCTGACTTTC. The chain has TRBV6-5 and TRBJ2-6; the D gene is possibly TRBD1 (5 bases). With 0 bases removed from V and 0 bases from J, the gap between germline ends came to 6 bases. The CDR3 is 16 residues long. Germline lookup yields CDR1 MNHEY and CDR2 SVGAGI.

This clonotype was found once. CDR3 residues: CASSVGLAGDRETQYF. The CDR3 DNA follows: TGTGCCAGCAGTGTGGGACTAGCGGGAGACCGGGAGACCCAGTACTTC. The chain recombines TRBV6-1 with TRBJ2-1; 14 nucleotides align to TRBD2. Judging by the DNA end, TRBJ2-5 fits better; the J call may be wrong. The CDR3 is 16 residues long. Germline CDR1 MNHNS, CDR2 SASEGT.

This chain uses TRBV11-2 with TRBJ2-1; 9 nucleotides agree with TRBD2. The DNA matches TRBJ2-5 better at its end, which makes the J call doubtful. Looked up from germline, CDR1 is SGHAT and CDR2 is FQNNGV. The CDR3 spans 15 residues. The CDR3 bases are TGTGCCAGCAGCTCCACCCGGACTAGCGTAGAGACCCAGTACTTC. Its translation is CASSSTRTSVETQYF.

The V and J genes are TRBV6-2 or TRBV6-3 and TRBJ2-1; TRBD2 matches at 12 bases. The CDR3 has 18 amino acids. With 1 base clipped from V and 6 bases from J, the junction kept 10 bases outside the gene matches. CDR1 and CDR2 (germline): MNHEY, SVGEGT. CDR3 loop: CASSYLSPLAGGGNEQFF. The DNA for the CDR3 is TGTGCCAGCAGTTACTTATCCCCACTAGCGGGAGGTGGCAATGAGCAGTTCTTC.

In the case of this clonotype: The junction does not match germline at one end; this may be a read error. This chain uses TRBV27 with TRBJ2-5; 7 nucleotides line up with TRBD1. This CDR3 contains 13 residues. The germline V gene has CDR1 MNHEY and CDR2 SMNVEV (reference sequence). CDR3 sequence reads: CARSVQGVESQDF. The CDR3 DNA reads as TGTGCCCGCAGTGTGCAGGGGGTAGAGAGCCAGGACTTC.